Given below is one TCR beta chain in context. The antigen remains unidentified. The CDR3 is made up of 19 amino acids. Trimming took off 4 bases at V and 1 base at J, with 23 bases between the two ends. Germline values: CDR1 LGHNA, CDR2 YSLEER. The data derive from a study of cytomegalovirus exposure and HLA in healthy donors. Study background: Of several hundred genotyped donors, roughly 86% clustered with self-reported Caucasian donors.

Study conclusions and caveats: The study designated 150 or so TCR beta chains cytomegalovirus-associated. TCR beta sequences reportedly predicted the HLA-A and HLA-B alleles of most subjects accurately. In a later analysis, roughly 17,000 TCR beta sequences were associated with HLA alleles at 0.05 false discovery rate.

60 Vbeta and 13 Jbeta primers were used in PCR. Using immunoSEQ multiplex PCR, the repertoire was profiled, and TCRdb retains in-frame clones only, with some absent. Of some 85,000 clones listed, 76% are singletons. Sequenced input: PBMCs. This sequence was found in a male donor in good health and CMV-seronegative. The chain employs TRBV4-3 and TRBJ1-3; weak D call: TRBD1 (6 bases). The CDR3 protein is CASSLSPPGVTGSGNTIYF. The CDR3 bases are TGCGCCAGCAGCCTAAGCCCCCCAGGAGTGACAGGATCTGGAAACACCATATATTTT.